A single sample gave rise to the 10 T cell receptor beta chains below, sequenced in a study of tumor-infiltrating lymphocytes in primary liver carcinoma. Production of TCR beta cDNA used roughly 0.55 ug total RNA together with a constant-region primer. Libraries covering TCR beta were generated through three nested multiplex PCR rounds (using a slightly modified ARM-PCR). The first two PCR rounds used TRBV1-TRBV30 forward primers with a C-beta reverse primer, around 10 cycles each. A single record per CDR3 protein comes from TCRdb applying MiXCR to the multiplex PCR reads. Here the sample spans 150,000 to 200,000 distinct CDR3 sequences, 60% being singletons. Blood RNA originated from unsorted whole blood, with germline DNA additionally extracted. Sample: peripheral blood. These receptor sequences come from a man aged 40-55 years with primary liver carcinoma and hepatitis B virus infection.

The chain joins TRBV6-2 or TRBV6-3 to TRBJ1-6, with a possible D match to TRBD1 (6 bases). CDR1 and CDR2 from the germline V gene are MNHEY and SVGEGT. Trimming removed 7 bases at V and 7 bases at J, with 14 bases between. CDR3 length equals 14 residues. CDR3 DNA: TGTGCCAGCACCGCTCAGGGGACAAATTCACCCCTCCACTTT. This codes for CASTAQGTNSPLHF.

This clonotype has more than one count but fewer than ten. CDR3 sequence reads: CASNQGTNEQFF. The CDR3 bases are TGTGCCAGTAATCAGGGGACCAATGAGCAGTTCTTC. The rearrangement joins TRBV19 to TRBJ2-1, with a possible D match to TRBD1 (6 bases). CDR3 size: 12 residues. Trimming cost V 7 bases and J 6 bases, with 10 bases left between them. CDR1 is LNHDA, CDR2 SQIVND, per germline (reference sequence).

A note on this clonotype: The junction and the germline gene differ at one end; a read error may be behind it. The chain combines TRBV10-3 with TRBJ2-6; maybe TRBD1 (5 bases). There are 15 residues in the CDR3. The germline V gene encodes CDR1 ENHRY and CDR2 SYGVKD. The CDR3 region has the DNA TGTGCCATCGGCCCTTCCAACTCTGGGGCCAACGCCCTGACTTTC. It translates to CAIGPSNSGANALTF.

The CDR3 DNA reads as TGTGCCAGCAGCTCGCCACCGGGACATGGAAAGGGGGAGACCCAGTACTTC. Protein sequence: CASSSPPGHGKGETQYF. This chain uses TRBV11-2 with TRBJ2-5, with D perhaps TRBD1 (6 bases). The V end lost 4 bases, the J end lost 5 bases, and 23 bases lay between the germline ends. Germline CDR1 and CDR2: SGHAT and FQNNGV. The CDR3 runs 17 residues.

The genes are TRBV4-1 and TRBJ2-1; TRBD2 agrees at 8 bases. The CDR3 sequence is 15 residues long. The germline V gene encodes CDR1 MGHRA and CDR2 YSYEKL. The junction had 7 bases not matched to a gene; V was cut back by 3 bases and J by 6 bases. CDR3 DNA: TGCGCCAGCAGCCATGACGGCCTAGCGGGCAATGAGCAGTTCTTC. It translates to CASSHDGLAGNEQFF.

This chain connects TRBV6-6 to TRBJ1-3, with 9 bases identical to TRBD1. This CDR3 has 17 residues. Germline V gene lookup returns CDR1 MNHNY and CDR2 SVGAGI (reference sequence). Trimming removed 2 bases from V and 4 bases from J; junction bases left unmatched: 9. The CDR3 spells CASSYLGEDRGGNTIYF. DNA of the CDR3: TGTGCCAGCAGTTACCTCGGGGAAGACAGGGGGGGAAACACCATATATTTT.

The chain carries TRBV4-1 and TRBJ2-7; D may match TRBD1 or TRBD2 (5 bases each). CDR3 length equals 14 residues. V was trimmed by 5 bases and J by 4 bases, leaving 15 bases between them. Germline CDR1 MGHRA, CDR2 YSYEKL. CDR3 region: CASSNSGLGYEQYF. As DNA, the CDR3 is TGCGCCAGCAGCAACTCGGGGCTAGGGTACGAGCAGTACTTC.

As for this clonotype: At one boundary the junction diverges from the germline segment, which might be a read error. The chain joins TRBV11-2 to TRBJ2-3, with 7 bases aligning to TRBD2. The CDR3 covers 17 residues. Germline CDR1 SGHAT, CDR2 FQNNGV. Here the CDR3 DNA reads TGTGCTAGCAGCTTAGGGACTAACTGGGTGCGCACGGATACGCAGTATTTT. Translation gives CASSLGTNWVRTDTQYF.

As concerns this clonotype: The conserved closing phenylalanine or tryptophan is absent in this CDR3, likely reflecting a read error. This sequence joins TRBV11-2 and TRBJ2-5; 8 bases agree with TRBD2. Germline assignment: CDR1 SGHAT and CDR2 FQNNGV. The CDR3 covers 17 residues. V trimming: 9 bases; J trimming: 3 bases; junction bases outside the gene matches: 18. The CDR3 DNA sequence: TGTGCCAGTAGCGAGACCTACTCGGGACTAGTGAAAGAGACCCAGTACATC. Translation gives CASSETYSGLVKETQYI.

This clonotype was seen a few times. A junction end diverges from the germline sequence, so it may reflect a read error. V gene TRBV4-1 combines with J gene TRBJ2-1; D uncertain. The germline gives CDR1 MGHRA, CDR2 YSYEKL. The CDR3 sequence is 15 residues long. CDR3 loop: CASSQERLAYNEQFF. The CDR3 DNA is TGTGCCAGTAGCCAAGAGCGATTAGCCTACAATGAGCAGTTCTTC.